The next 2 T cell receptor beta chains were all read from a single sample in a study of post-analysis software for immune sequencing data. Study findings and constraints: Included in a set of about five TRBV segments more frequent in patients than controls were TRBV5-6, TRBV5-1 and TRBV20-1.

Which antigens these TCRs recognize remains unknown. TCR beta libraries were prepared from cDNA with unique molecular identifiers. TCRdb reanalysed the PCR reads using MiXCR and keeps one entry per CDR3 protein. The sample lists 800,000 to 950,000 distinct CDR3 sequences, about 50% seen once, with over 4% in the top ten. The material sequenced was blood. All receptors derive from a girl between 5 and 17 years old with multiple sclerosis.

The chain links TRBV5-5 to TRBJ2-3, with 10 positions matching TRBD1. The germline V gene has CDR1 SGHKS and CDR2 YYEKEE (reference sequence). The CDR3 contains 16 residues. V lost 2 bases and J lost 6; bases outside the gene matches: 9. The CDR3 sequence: CASSFSTGGLVDTQYF. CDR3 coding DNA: TGTGCCAGCAGCTTTTCGACAGGGGGCTTAGTGGATACGCAGTATTTT.

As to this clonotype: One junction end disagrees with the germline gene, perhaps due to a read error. DNA for the CDR3: TGTGCCAGCAGCCAGCGGGAGGGCCCCTACGAGCAGTATTTC. This codes for CASSQREGPYEQYF. The chain carries TRBV3-1 and TRBJ2-7; 9 bases match TRBD2. The CDR3 contains 14 residues. CDR1 and CDR2 (germline): LGHDT, YNNKEL (reference sequence).